Each of the 19 T cell receptor beta chains below was sequenced from the same sample in a study. The data were produced by immunoSEQ multiplex PCR, yet TCRdb's version contains in-frame clones alone and is incomplete. The table includes some 70,000 clones, around 93% detected once. The sequencing sample was made of PBMCs. Source of these receptors: a man aged 40-49 years with rheumatoid arthritis.

The J gene is TRBJ1-4, the V gene TRBV6-6; the D is unclear. The CDR3 contains 12 residues. CDR1 is MNHNY, CDR2 SVGAGI, per germline (reference sequence). Trimming removed 9 bases from V and 3 bases from J, with 8 bases in between. For the CDR3, the DNA is TGTGCCAGTGGGGATCCTAATGAAAAACTGTTTTTT. It is translated as CASGDPNEKLFF.

The V and J genes are TRBV6-6 and TRBJ2-1; 9 nucleotides align to TRBD1. V trimming: 8 bases; J trimming: 8 bases; junction bases outside the gene matches: 10. In germline, CDR1 is MNHNY, CDR2 SVGAGI (reference sequence). The CDR3 totals 14 residues. For the CDR3, the DNA is TGTGCCAGCGGTGCCGGGACAGGGAGGTATGAGCAGTTCTTC. Translating gives CASGAGTGRYEQFF.

This rearrangement joins TRBV5-8 to TRBJ2-3; weak D call: TRBD1 (5 bases). V was cut by 2 bases and J by 1 base, with 8 bases left in between. CDR1 and CDR2 (germline): SGHTS, YDEGEE. The CDR3 runs 14 residues. The DNA for the CDR3 is TGTGCCAGCAGCTTTACCAGGGGCACAGATACGCAGTATTTT. It translates to CASSFTRGTDTQYF. The full variable domain, completed using reference TRBV5-8 and TRBJ2-3, is EAGVTQSPTHLIKTRGQQATLRCSPISGHTSVYWYQQALGLGLQFLLWYDEGEERNRGNFPPRFSGRQFPNYSSELNVNALELEDSALYLCASSFTRGTDTQYFGPGTRLTVL.

The chain is built from TRBV30 and TRBJ1-5, with D perhaps TRBD1 (5 bases). Germline V gene data show CDR1 as GTSNPN and CDR2 as SVGIG (reference sequence). V was trimmed by 0 bases and J by 8 bases, leaving 17 bases between them. The CDR3 is made up of 15 amino acids. The CDR3 DNA reads TGTGCCTGGAGTGTACGCGTAGGAGGGACGGAGCCCCAGCATTTT. Protein product: CAWSVRVGGTEPQHF. Full variable domain (missing parts from reference TRBV30 and TRBJ1-5): SQTIHQWPATLVQPVGSPLSLECTVEGTSNPNLYWYRQAAGRGLQLLFYSVGIGQISSEVPQNLSASRPQDRQFILSSKKLLLSDSGFYLCAWSVRVGGTEPQHFGDGTRLSIL.

V gene TRBV29-1 combines with J gene TRBJ2-5, with D perhaps assigned TRBD1 or TRBD2 (7 bases each). CDR3 length: 13 amino acids. The ends were cut back, 3 bases at V and 3 bases at J, with 11 bases in the middle. The V gene's germline CDR1 is SQVTM and CDR2 ANQGSEA. CDR3 residues: CSVEGGTEETQYF. The CDR3 DNA follows: TGCAGCGTTGAGGGGGGGACAGAAGAGACCCAGTACTTC. Combining the CDR3 with reference TRBV29-1 and TRBJ2-5 gives the whole variable domain SAVISQKPSRDICQRGTSLTIQCQVDSQVTMMFWYRQQPGQSLTLIATANQGSEATYESGFVIDKFPISRPNLTFSTLTVSNMSPEDSSIYLCSVEGGTEETQYFGPGTRLLVL.

The chain couples TRBV10-2 to TRBJ2-2; maybe TRBD1 (5 bases). The CDR3 contains 13 residues. Germline values: CDR1 WSHSY, CDR2 SAAADI. Trimming cost V 4 bases and J 5 bases, with 8 bases left between them. DNA for the CDR3: TGCGCCAGCAGTGGGAAGGGGACCGGGGAGCTGTTTTTT. Encoded protein: CASSGKGTGELFF.

This rearrangement joins TRBV9 to TRBJ1-3; maybe TRBD1 (5 bases). The germline CDR1 and CDR2 sequences are SGDLS and YYNGEE. CDR3 length: 13 amino acids. V was clipped by 6 bases and J by 2 bases, with 9 bases between them. The CDR3 protein is CASTGTTGNTIYF. CDR3 DNA sequence: TGTGCCAGCACGGGGACTACTGGAAACACCATATATTTT.

This clone has a single count. This chain uses TRBV19 with TRBJ1-6, with D uncertain. V was cut by 6 bases and J by 0 bases, with 9 bases left in between. Germline V gives CDR1 LNHDA, CDR2 SQIVND (reference sequence). The CDR3 consists of 15 residues. The CDR3, as DNA: TGTGCCAGTAGCCTGGGGAACTCCTATAATTCACCCCTCCACTTT. Residues: CASSLGNSYNSPLHF.

This clone appeared a single time. The V call is TRBV7-9, the J call TRBJ2-1; 10 bases align to TRBD1. Germline CDR1 is SEHNR and CDR2 is FQNEAQ (reference sequence). V gave up 4 bases and J gave up 8 bases; unmatched junction bases: 5. The CDR3 has 14 amino acids. CDR3: CASSSGTGDDEQFF. CDR3 DNA sequence: TGTGCCAGCAGCTCCGGGACAGGGGATGATGAGCAGTTCTTC.

This chain uses TRBV14 with TRBJ2-7; no clear D. Trimming removed 1 base from V and 6 bases from J, with 16 bases in between. The CDR3 spans 15 residues. Looked up from germline, CDR1 is SGHDN and CDR2 is FVKESK. As DNA, the CDR3 is TGTGCCAGCAGCCAAGCTGGGATACCGGCGCTCGAGCAGTACTTC. Protein sequence: CASSQAGIPALEQYF.

This clone was detected only once. The J gene is TRBJ1-2, the V gene TRBV27, with D tentatively TRBD1 (5 bases). Germline CDR1 reads MNHEY; CDR2 reads SMNVEV (reference sequence). The CDR3 runs to 16 residues. Between the trimmed V and J ends, which lost 2 bases and 0 bases, there was a span of 13 bases. The chain's CDR3 is CASSLAAGTTNYGYTF. The CDR3, as DNA: TGTGCCAGCAGTTTAGCGGCTGGGACGACTAACTATGGCTACACCTTC.

This clone was counted once. This rearrangement joins TRBV6-6 to TRBJ1-3; D might be TRBD1 (6 bases). The CDR3 spans 15 residues. Deletions cut 10 bases from V and 0 bases from J, with 16 bases between. The germline V gene has CDR1 MNHNY and CDR2 SVGAGI (reference sequence). CDR3 nucleotide sequence: TGTGCCACCACCCCCCGGACAGACTCTGGAAACACCATATATTTT. It codes for CATTPRTDSGNTIYF.

J is TRBJ2-7 and V is TRBV6-5; 12 positions match TRBD2. The germline V gene encodes CDR1 MNHEY and CDR2 SVGAGI. This CDR3 has 15 residues. J gave up 6 bases and V 2 bases, and 5 bases lay outside the gene matches. The CDR3 loop is CASSYRLAGVGEQYF. CDR3 in DNA: TGTGCCAGCAGTTACCGACTAGCGGGAGTGGGCGAGCAGTACTTC.

The V gene is TRBV7-3, the J gene TRBJ1-6, with 8 bases matching TRBD1. The CDR3 spans 14 residues. From germline, CDR1 is SGHTA and CDR2 FQGTGA. The junction had 5 bases not matched to a gene; V was cut back by 5 bases and J by 8 bases. CDR3 protein: CASSTQGADSPLHF. The CDR3, as DNA: TGTGCCAGCAGCACCCAGGGGGCAGATTCACCCCTCCACTTT.

J is TRBJ1-5 and V is TRBV5-1; 7 positions match TRBD1. The CDR3 is 15 residues long. Germline V gives CDR1 SGHRS, CDR2 YFSETQ. The V and J ends lost 0 bases and 0 bases, in that order; junction bases with no gene match: 0. The CDR3 here is CASSLGDSSNQPQHF. CDR3 coding DNA: TGCGCCAGCAGCTTGGGGGACAGTAGCAATCAGCCCCAGCATTTT.

The CDR3 nucleotides are TGTGCCAGTACCGCAGGGACGAACACCGGGGAGCTGTTTTTT. Amino acids: CASTAGTNTGELFF. The chain employs TRBV19 and TRBJ2-2; tentatively, D is TRBD1 (5 bases). Trimming shortened V by 7 bases and J by 0 bases, and 9 bases separated the two germline ends. CDR3 length: 14 amino acids. Germline assignment: CDR1 LNHDA and CDR2 SQIVND (reference sequence).

This rearrangement joins TRBV30 to TRBJ1-1; D gene ambiguous. Per the germline V gene, CDR1 is GTSNPN and CDR2 is SVGIG (reference sequence). The V and J ends lost 1 base and 0 bases respectively, with 6 bases between them. The CDR3 spans 13 residues. CDR3: CAWSGSLNTEAFF. The CDR3 DNA is TGTGCCTGGAGTGGGTCCCTGAACACTGAAGCTTTCTTT. Supplemented by reference TRBV30 and TRBJ1-1, the full variable domain reads SQTIHQWPATLVQPVGSPLSLECTVEGTSNPNLYWYRQAAGRGLQLLFYSVGIGQISSEVPQNLSASRPQDRQFILSSKKLLLSDSGFYLCAWSGSLNTEAFFGQGTRLTVV.

The CDR3 DNA reads as TGTGCCAGCAGCTCACAGGGGGCTGGAAACACCATATATTTT. The encoded protein is CASSSQGAGNTIYF. The J gene is TRBJ1-3, the V gene TRBV6-5, with TRBD1 matching over 8 bases. Germline CDR1 and CDR2: MNHEY and SVGAGI. The junction had 3 bases not matched to a gene; V was cut back by 6 bases and J by 2 bases. This CDR3 spans 14 amino acids.

This sequence joins TRBV5-5 and TRBJ2-1; TRBD2 agrees at 8 bases. Germline V gene lookup returns CDR1 SGHKS and CDR2 YYEKEE (reference sequence). The V gene end was trimmed by 2 bases and the J gene end by 2 bases; junction bases not matched to a gene: 3. There are 15 residues in the CDR3. CDR3 nucleotide sequence: TGTGCCAGCAGCTTAAGCGGGAGTACCTACAATGAGCAGTTCTTC. It yields the protein CASSLSGSTYNEQFF.